These T cell receptor beta chains were read from a single sample in a study of blood T cell repertoires in COVID-19. Repertoires were generated with immunoSEQ multiplex PCR, while TCRdb's copy carries only in-frame clones and drops some. The data contain about 250,000 clones, around 86% of them singletons. Source material: PBMCs or T cells enriched from blood (not recorded which). These receptors were collected from a man aged 35 to 55 who had recovered from COVID-19. CDR3s include the opening cysteine and the closing phenylalanine or tryptophan. A D gene is named only where the DNA matches it firmly. Only part of the rows carry a size: once, few, many, or a class if the clone is expanded.

.	TRBV5-4	.	15	TRBJ2-3	CASSPRGAVTDTQYF	TGTGCCAGCAGCCCCAGGGGGGCGGTAACAGATACGCAGTATTTT
.	TRBV30	.	16	TRBJ2-1	CAWSVLYGSSYNEQFF	TGTGCCTGGAGTGTACTATACGGGAGCTCCTACAATGAGCAGTTCTTC
once	TRBV28	.	12	TRBJ2-7	CASSINPGEQYF	TGTGCCAGCAGTATTAACCCGGGCGAGCAGTACTTC
.	TRBV3-1/TRBV3-2	TRBD1	14	TRBJ1-2	CASSPRQGEGGYTF	TGTGCCAGCAGCCCCAGACAGGGAGAGGGTGGCTACACCTTC
.	TRBV2	.	11	TRBJ2-7	CASREQGEQYF	TGTGCCAGCAGGGAGCAGGGAGAGCAGTACTTC
few	TRBV6-5	TRBD2	15	TRBJ2-1	CASSRSSGSVNEQFF	TGTGCCAGCAGCCGAAGTAGCGGGAGTGTCAATGAGCAGTTCTTC
.	TRBV12-3/TRBV12-4	.	13	TRBJ2-7	CASSFPGNYEQYF	TGTGCCAGCAGTTTCCCCGGTAACTACGAGCAGTACTTC
.	TRBV11-3	.	15	TRBJ2-2	CASSPTPANTGELFF	TGTGCCAGCAGCCCTACCCCCGCGAACACCGGGGAGCTGTTTTTT
.	TRBV23-1	.	18	TRBJ1-3	CASSQLATQGSNGNTIYF	TGCGCCAGCAGTCAACTCGCCACTCAGGGGTCTAATGGAAACACCATATATTTT
.	TRBV11-2	TRBD2	15	TRBJ2-1	CASSLRAGGYNEQFF	TGTGCCAGCAGCTTACGAGCGGGGGGCTACAATGAGCAGTTCTTC
.	TRBV28	TRBD1	13	TRBJ2-7	CASSYGQGYEQYF	TGTGCCAGCAGTTACGGACAGGGGTACGAGCAGTACTTC
.	TRBV4-2	TRBD1	20	TRBJ1-2	CASSQDPGTGGAIRNYGYTF	TGTGCCAGCAGCCAAGATCCCGGGACAGGGGGCGCAATTAGGAACTATGGCTACACCTTC
.	TRBV28	.	14	TRBJ2-7	CASRMTGHGSEQYF	TGTGCCAGCAGGATGACGGGACATGGGTCCGAGCAGTACTTC
.	TRBV7-9	TRBD1	15	TRBJ2-1	CASSLLGTGNNEQFF	TGTGCCAGCAGCTTACTCGGGACAGGGAACAATGAGCAGTTCTTC
.	TRBV7-6	.	19	TRBJ2-5	CASSHPPSDRQTLGETQYF	TGTGCCAGCAGCCACCCCCCGTCGGACAGACAAACCCTAGGAGAGACCCAGTACTTC
.	TRBV4-1	.	16	TRBJ2-7	CASSQARLVGAGEQYF	TGCGCCAGCAGCCAAGCCCGGCTAGTCGGGGCGGGGGAGCAGTACTTC
.	TRBV3-1/TRBV3-2	TRBD2	15	TRBJ2-7	CASSRGTSGRHEQYF	TGTGCCAGCAGCCGTGGGACTAGCGGGAGACACGAGCAGTACTTC
.	TRBV7-9	.	15	TRBJ1-4	CASSLIGLINEKLFF	TGTGCCAGCAGCTTAATTGGGCTGATTAATGAAAAACTGTTTTTT
.	TRBV5-6	TRBD1	13	TRBJ1-2	CASSWGQAYGYTF	TGTGCCAGCAGCTGGGGACAGGCCTATGGCTACACCTTC
.	TRBV5-1	TRBD2	15	TRBJ2-1	CASKSSGSSYNEQFF	TGCGCCAGCAAATCTAGCGGGAGTTCCTACAATGAGCAGTTCTTC
.	TRBV6-1	TRBD2	15	TRBJ2-5	CASSEVAGGEETQYF	TGTGCCAGCAGTGAAGTCGCGGGGGGGGAAGAGACCCAGTACTTC
once	TRBV7-9	.	12	TRBJ1-2	CASSLDLGGYTF	TGTGCCAGCAGCTTAGACCTAGGCGGCTACACCTTC
.	TRBV12-3/TRBV12-4	.	13	TRBJ1-2	CASSLIGSYGYTF	TGTGCCAGCAGTTTAATAGGGAGCTATGGCTACACCTTC
many	TRBV6-2/TRBV6-3	.	12	TRBJ2-7	CASSYQDYEQYF	TGTGCCAGCAGTTACCAGGACTACGAGCAGTACTTC
.	TRBV7-3	TRBD1	14	TRBJ2-5	CASSLTGSGETQYF	TGTGCCAGCAGTTTGACAGGGTCGGGAGAGACCCAGTACTTC
.	TRBV19	TRBD1	16	TRBJ2-5	CASSSRDRGYQETQYF	TGTGCCAGTAGTAGCCGGGACAGGGGTTACCAAGAGACCCAGTACTTC
.	TRBV28	TRBD2	17	TRBJ2-7	CASSPGSGLAGYYEQYF	TGTGCCAGCAGTCCAGGAAGCGGACTAGCGGGGTACTACGAGCAGTACTTC
.	TRBV27	.	16	TRBJ2-3	CASSLSYEVDVDTQYF	TGTGCCAGCAGTTTATCGTATGAGGTCGACGTGGATACGCAGTATTTT
.	TRBV7-6	.	13	TRBJ1-4	CASSQPVNEKLFF	TGTGCCAGCAGCCAACCAGTTAATGAAAAACTGTTTTTT
.	TRBV7-6	TRBD1	14	TRBJ2-2	CASRMGQGAGELFF	TGTGCCAGCAGAATGGGACAGGGGGCCGGGGAGCTGTTTTTT
.	TRBV4-1	TRBD1	15	TRBJ1-6	CASSPQTGNNSPLHF	TGCGCCAGCAGCCCCCAGACAGGGAACAATTCACCCCTCCACTTT
.	TRBV27	.	14	TRBJ2-2	CASGLGLNTGELFF	TGTGCCAGCGGACTGGGACTGAACACCGGGGAGCTGTTTTTT
.	TRBV5-4	.	14	TRBJ1-2	CASSLDGANYGYTF	TGTGCCAGCAGCTTGGACGGTGCTAACTATGGCTACACCTTC
once	TRBV19	TRBD1	13	TRBJ1-2	CASSKGTGDGYTF	TGTGCCAGTAGTAAAGGGACAGGAGACGGCTACACCTTC
.	TRBV5-1	TRBD2	17	TRBJ2-2	CASTLGTRSPRTGELFF	TGCGCCAGCACCCTCGGGACTAGGAGCCCCCGCACCGGGGAGCTGTTTTTT
.	TRBV19	.	16	TRBJ1-3	CASTNWEAGSGNTIYF	TGTGCCAGTACCAATTGGGAGGCCGGTTCTGGAAACACCATATATTTT
.	TRBV7-8	.	16	TRBJ1-2	CASSYEEWGRSYGYTF	TGTGCCAGCAGCTACGAGGAGTGGGGGCGCTCCTATGGCTACACCTTC
.	TRBV28	.	12	TRBJ2-1	CASRENRDEQFF	TGTGCCAGCCGGGAGAACCGGGATGAGCAGTTCTTC
.	TRBV19	.	15	TRBJ1-4	CASSSRWATNEKLFF	TGTGCCAGTAGTAGTAGATGGGCGACTAATGAAAAACTGTTTTTT
.	TRBV30	.	13	TRBJ1-3	CAWSRGSGNTIYF	TGTGCCTGGAGTAGGGGCTCTGGAAACACCATATATTTT
few	TRBV23-1	.	17	TRBJ1-5	CASSLSIAVSSNQPQHF	TGCGCCAGCAGTCTGAGTATCGCGGTTTCAAGCAATCAGCCCCAGCATTTT
few	TRBV19	TRBD1	13	TRBJ2-1	CATRTGIGNEQFF	TGTGCCACCCGGACAGGGATAGGCAATGAGCAGTTCTTC
.	TRBV12-3/TRBV12-4	TRBD1	13	TRBJ1-5	CASSFSGGQMLHF	TGTGCCAGCAGTTTTTCAGGGGGCCAGATGTTGCATTTT
once	TRBV12-5	.	18	TRBJ2-5	CASGLQTGRSDWQETQYF	TGTGCTAGTGGTTTGCAAACCGGGCGATCGGACTGGCAAGAGACCCAGTACTTC
once	TRBV4-2	.	13	TRBJ2-5	CASSQARSETQYF	TGTGCCAGCAGCCAAGCGCGTTCGGAGACCCAGTACTTC
.	TRBV4-2	.	19	TRBJ2-3	CASSPRVGVGGASTDTQYF	TGTGCCAGCAGCCCTCGGGTGGGTGTGGGGGGAGCTAGCACAGATACGCAGTATTTT
.	TRBV7-3	TRBD1	15	TRBJ2-3	CASSAHRGARDTQYF	TGTGCCAGCAGCGCCCACAGGGGTGCTAGAGATACGCAGTATTTT
.	TRBV2	TRBD2	15	TRBJ2-1	CASSDPGGRYNEQFF	TGTGCCAGCAGTGATCCGGGAGGTCGGTACAATGAGCAGTTCTTC
.	TRBV14	.	15	TRBJ1-2	CASSQEIVGGLGYTF	TGTGCCAGCAGCCAAGAAATTGTCGGGGGACTCGGCTACACCTTC
.	TRBV5-4	TRBD2	18	TRBJ2-3	CASSFGLAGQTSADTQYF	TGTGCCAGCAGCTTTGGACTAGCGGGCCAAACTTCCGCAGATACGCAGTATTTT
.	TRBV7-9	.	14	TRBJ2-7	CASSPSARSYEQYF	TGTGCCAGCAGCCCTAGCGCCAGATCCTACGAGCAGTACTTC
.	TRBV19	TRBD2	14	TRBJ2-1	CASRLAGVENEQFF	TGTGCCAGTAGGCTAGCGGGGGTGGAGAATGAGCAGTTCTTC
.	TRBV5-5	TRBD1	16	TRBJ1-6	CASSLGTGPYNSPLHF	TGTGCCAGCAGCCTTGGGACAGGGCCTTATAATTCACCCCTCCACTTT
.	TRBV14	.	16	TRBJ2-1	CASSQDGSGVYNEQFF	TGTGCCAGCAGCCAAGATGGTAGCGGCGTTTACAATGAGCAGTTCTTC